This T cell receptor (beta chain) was profiled in a study of blood T cell repertoires in COVID-19. Turning to the study itself: Samples came from the United States, Italy and Spain, spanning acute and convalescent COVID-19. Sources were T cells, B-cell-depleted T cells, or PBMCs; the material itself was cDNA or gDNA.

The CDR3 spans 14 residues. Germline assignment: CDR1 LNHDA and CDR2 SQIVND (reference sequence). The V and J ends lost 3 bases and 7 bases respectively, with 13 bases between them. Per the authors' pipeline: Reference gene primers were amplified, and this amplification served to estimate nucleated cell counts. Clones were read by immunoSEQ multiplex PCR, and TCRdb kept only the in-frame ones, dropping some. That table gives V, J and clone size, and the DNA gave D and trimming. Found here are about 42,000 clones, 89% of them singletons; the top ten hold 6.2%. The TCR originated in a human donor in a cohort sampled during active COVID-19. Sequencing was carried out using peripheral blood. The chain is built from TRBV19 and TRBJ1-5, with TRBD1 as a possible D gene (5 bases). Here the CDR3 reads CASSMGGRGQPQHF. CDR3 in DNA: TGTGCCAGTAGTATGGGGGGACGGGGCCAGCCCCAGCATTTT.